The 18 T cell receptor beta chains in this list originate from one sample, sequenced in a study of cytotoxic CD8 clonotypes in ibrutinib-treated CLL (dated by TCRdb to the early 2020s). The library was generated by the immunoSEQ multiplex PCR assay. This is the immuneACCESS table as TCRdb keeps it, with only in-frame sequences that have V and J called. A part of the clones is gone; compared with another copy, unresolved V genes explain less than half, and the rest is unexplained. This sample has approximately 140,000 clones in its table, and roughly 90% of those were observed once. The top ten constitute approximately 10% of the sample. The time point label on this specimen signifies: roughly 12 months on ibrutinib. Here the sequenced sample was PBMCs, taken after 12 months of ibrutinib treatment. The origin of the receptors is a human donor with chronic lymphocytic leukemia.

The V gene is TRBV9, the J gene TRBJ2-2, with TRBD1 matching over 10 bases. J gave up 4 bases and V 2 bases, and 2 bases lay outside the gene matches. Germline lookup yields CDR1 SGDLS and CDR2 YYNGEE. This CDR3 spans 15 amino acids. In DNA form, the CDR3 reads TGTGCCAGCAGCGTCGGGACAGGGGTCACCGGGGAGCTGTTTTTT. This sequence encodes CASSVGTGVTGELFF.

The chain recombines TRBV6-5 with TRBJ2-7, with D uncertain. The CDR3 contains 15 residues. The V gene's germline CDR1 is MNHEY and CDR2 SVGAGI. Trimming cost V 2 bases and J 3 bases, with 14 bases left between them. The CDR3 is CASSYEGQSGYEQYF. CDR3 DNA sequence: TGTGCCAGCAGTTACGAAGGCCAATCCGGCTACGAGCAGTACTTC.

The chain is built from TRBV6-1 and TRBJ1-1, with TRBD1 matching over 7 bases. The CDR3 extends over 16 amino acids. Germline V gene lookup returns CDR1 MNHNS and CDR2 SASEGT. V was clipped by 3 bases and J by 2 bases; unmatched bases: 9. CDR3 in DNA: TGTGCCAGCAGTGACCTTGCCGGGACAGCAAACACTGAAGCTTTCTTT. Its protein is CASSDLAGTANTEAFF.

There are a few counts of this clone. The CDR3 loop is CASSSQTQTGANVLTF. CDR3 DNA sequence: TGCGCCAGCAGCTCACAGACTCAAACTGGGGCCAACGTCCTGACTTTC. This chain links TRBV5-1 with TRBJ2-6; no clear D gene. This CDR3 has 16 amino acids. Germline CDR1 SGHRS, CDR2 YFSETQ. The ends were cut back, 3 bases at V and 2 bases at J, with 12 bases in the middle.

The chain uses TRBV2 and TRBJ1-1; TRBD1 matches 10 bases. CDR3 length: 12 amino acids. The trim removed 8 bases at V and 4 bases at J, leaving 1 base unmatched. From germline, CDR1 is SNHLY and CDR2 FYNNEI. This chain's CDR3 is CASRDRGTEAFF. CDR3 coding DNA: TGTGCCAGCCGGGACAGGGGCACTGAAGCTTTCTTT.

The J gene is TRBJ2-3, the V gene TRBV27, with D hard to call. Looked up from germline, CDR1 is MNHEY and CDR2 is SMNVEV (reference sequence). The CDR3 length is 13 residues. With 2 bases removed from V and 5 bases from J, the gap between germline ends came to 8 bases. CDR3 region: CASSLKVGDTQYF. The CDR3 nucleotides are TGTGCCAGCAGTTTAAAGGTAGGAGATACGCAGTATTTT.

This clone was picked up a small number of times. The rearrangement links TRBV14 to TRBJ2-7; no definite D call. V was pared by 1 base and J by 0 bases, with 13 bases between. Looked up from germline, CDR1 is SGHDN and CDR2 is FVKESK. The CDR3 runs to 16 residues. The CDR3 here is CASSQAPPGSSYEQYF. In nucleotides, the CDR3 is TGTGCCAGCAGCCAAGCCCCCCCCGGAAGCTCCTACGAGCAGTACTTC.

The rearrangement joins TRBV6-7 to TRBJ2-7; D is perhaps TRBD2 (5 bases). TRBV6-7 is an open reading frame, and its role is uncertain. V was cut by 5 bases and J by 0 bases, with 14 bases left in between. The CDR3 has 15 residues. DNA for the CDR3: TGTGCCAGCAGTACGCTACTAGTGGGCTCCTACGAGCAGTACTTC. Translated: CASSTLLVGSYEQYF.

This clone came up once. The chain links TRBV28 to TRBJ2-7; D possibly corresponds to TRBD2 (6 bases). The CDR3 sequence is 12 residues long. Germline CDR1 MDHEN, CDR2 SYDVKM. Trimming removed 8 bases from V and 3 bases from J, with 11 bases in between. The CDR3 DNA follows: TGTGCCAGCGGAGGGGCATACTACGAGCAGTACTTC. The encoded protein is CASGGAYYEQYF.

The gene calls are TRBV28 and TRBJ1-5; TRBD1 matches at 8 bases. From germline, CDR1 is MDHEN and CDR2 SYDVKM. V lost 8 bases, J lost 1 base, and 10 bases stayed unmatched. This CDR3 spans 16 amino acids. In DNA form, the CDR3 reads TGTGCCAGCCTGGGGGCAGGGGGCGCGAGCAATCAGCCCCAGCATTTT. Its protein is CASLGAGGASNQPQHF.

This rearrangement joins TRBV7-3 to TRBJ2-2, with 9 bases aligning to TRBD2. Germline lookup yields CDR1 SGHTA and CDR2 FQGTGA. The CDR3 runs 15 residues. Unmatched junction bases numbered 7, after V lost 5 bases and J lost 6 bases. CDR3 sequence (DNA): TGTGCCAGCAGCGCGACTAGCGGAACAGCCGGGGAGCTGTTTTTT. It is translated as CASSATSGTAGELFF.

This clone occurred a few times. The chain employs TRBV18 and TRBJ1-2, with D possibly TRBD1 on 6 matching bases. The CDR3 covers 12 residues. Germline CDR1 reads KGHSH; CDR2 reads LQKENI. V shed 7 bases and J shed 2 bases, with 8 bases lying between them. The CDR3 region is CASFQGNYGYTF. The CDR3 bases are TGTGCCAGCTTTCAGGGGAACTATGGCTACACCTTC.

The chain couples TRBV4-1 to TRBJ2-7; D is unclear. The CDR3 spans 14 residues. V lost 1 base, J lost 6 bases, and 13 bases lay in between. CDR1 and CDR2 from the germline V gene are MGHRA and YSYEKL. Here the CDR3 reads CASSQATLGPEQYF. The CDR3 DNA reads TGCGCCAGCAGCCAAGCGACCTTAGGTCCCGAGCAGTACTTC.

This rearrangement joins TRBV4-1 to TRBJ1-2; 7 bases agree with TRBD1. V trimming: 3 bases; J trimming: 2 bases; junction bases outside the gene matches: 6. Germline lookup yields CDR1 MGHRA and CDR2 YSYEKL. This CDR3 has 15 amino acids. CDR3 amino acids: CASSHQTGINYGYTF. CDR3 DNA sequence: TGCGCCAGCAGCCACCAGACAGGGATCAACTATGGCTACACCTTC.

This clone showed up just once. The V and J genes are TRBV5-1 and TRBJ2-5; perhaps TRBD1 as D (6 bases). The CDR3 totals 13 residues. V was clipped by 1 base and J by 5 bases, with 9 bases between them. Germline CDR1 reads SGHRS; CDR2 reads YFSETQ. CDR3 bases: TGCGCCAGCAGCTTGCCAGGGGCGGAGACCCAGTACTTC. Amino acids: CASSLPGAETQYF. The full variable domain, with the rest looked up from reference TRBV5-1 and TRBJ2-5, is KAGVTQTPRYLIKTRGQQVTLSCSPISGHRSVSWYQQTPGQGLQFLFEYFSETQRNKGNFPGRFSGRQFSNSRSEMNVSTLELGDSALYLCASSLPGAETQYFGPGTRLLVL.

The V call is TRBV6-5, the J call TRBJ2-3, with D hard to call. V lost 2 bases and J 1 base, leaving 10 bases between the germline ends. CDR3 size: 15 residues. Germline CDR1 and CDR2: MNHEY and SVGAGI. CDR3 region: CASSYGRHRTDTQYF. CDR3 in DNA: TGTGCCAGCAGTTACGGACGCCACCGCACAGATACGCAGTATTTT.

CDR3 in DNA: TGTGCCAGCAGGCATTCCGAATACAATGAGCAGTTCTTC. This codes for CASRHSEYNEQFF. This chain joins TRBV28 and TRBJ2-1; D gene uncertain. CDR1 and CDR2 from the germline V gene are MDHEN and SYDVKM. There are 13 residues in the CDR3. V was shortened by 6 bases and J by 4 bases, with 10 bases between the two germline ends.

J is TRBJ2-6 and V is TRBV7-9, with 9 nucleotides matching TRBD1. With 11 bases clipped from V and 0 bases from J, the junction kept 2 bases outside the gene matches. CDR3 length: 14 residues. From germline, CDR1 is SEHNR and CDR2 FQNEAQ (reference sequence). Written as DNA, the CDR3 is TGTGCCGACAGGGGGGACTCTGGGGCCAACGTCCTGACTTTC. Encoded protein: CADRGDSGANVLTF. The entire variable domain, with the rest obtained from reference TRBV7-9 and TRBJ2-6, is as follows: DTGVSQNPRHKITKRGQNVTFRCDPISEHNRLYWYRQTLGQGPEFLTYFQNEAQLEKSRLLSDRFSAERPKGSFSTLEIQRTEQGDSAMYLCADRGDSGANVLTFGAGSRLTVL.